A single T cell receptor (beta chain) is shown here with its context. The antigen is undetermined. The CDR3 extends over 18 amino acids. Trimming cost V 5 bases and J 1 base; bases outside gene matches: 12. Germline-derived CDR1 and CDR2 are SSHAT and FNYEAQ (reference sequence). This sample was included in a study of cytomegalovirus exposure and HLA in healthy donors. Findings of the study overall: Among the CMV-associated chains, three were confirmed in vitro as specific for CMV antigens. Across donors, most TCRs were seen rarely, yet some public ones were widespread. The investigators catalogued about 170 TCR beta chains as cytomegalovirus-associated.

Profiled with immunoSEQ multiplex PCR; TCRdb holds only in-frame clones, not every one. This table has 150,000 to 200,000 clones, approximately 85% appearing once. The genes are TRBV7-7 and TRBJ2-3; TRBD1 matches 10 bases. The sequenced material came from PBMCs. This clonotype was obtained from a woman aged 18 to 35 in good health and CMV-seronegative. The CDR3 reads CASSPGTGAVSRTDTQYF. The CDR3 DNA follows: TGTGCCAGCAGCCCAGGGACAGGGGCCGTTTCGCGCACAGATACGCAGTATTTT.